The source of this TCR beta chain is a study of shared clonotypes between healthy human individuals. The study's findings and limits: Researchers found naive subsets generally carried larger estimated richness than memory subsets. The study found lower generation probabilities in non-shared clonotypes than in those shared by all four donors.

The CDR3 loop spans 16 amino acids. Germline V gene sequence: CDR1 SEHNR, CDR2 FQNEAQ (reference sequence). V was trimmed by 4 bases and J by 6 bases, leaving 21 bases between them. Points on this clone: What it binds is unknown.

Profiling relied on immunoSEQ multiplex PCR, and the TCRdb table lists in-frame clones only, not all of them. The sample yields approximately 740,000 clones, around 93% seen once. Naive CD8 cells comprised CD45RO-negative, CCR7-positively selected cells, excluding terminally differentiated effector memory CD45RA+ cells. V is TRBV7-9 and J is TRBJ1-2; weak D call: TRBD1 (6 bases). Sequenced material: naive CD8+ T cells sorted from blood. The sequence was obtained from a man between 25 and 39 years old in good health. In DNA, the CDR3 is TGTGCCAGCAGCTCCGAACAGGGATCCCCTATTGATGGCTACACCTTC. As protein: CASSSEQGSPIDGYTF.